A single sample gave rise to the 13 T cell receptor beta chains below, sequenced in a study of identical twins (dated by TCRdb to about 2016). The library was made by 5' RACE. The data were produced on an Illumina HiSeq 2000. TCRdb passed the public sequencing reads through fastp at Q25 and MiXCR, retaining productive beta sequences. Under each unique CDR3 protein, matching rows form one entry showing the most common genes and DNA. This sample gives hundreds of thousands of distinct CDR3 sequences in total; roughly 8% of them show up just once. 0.85% to 1% of the sample is in the top ten clones. These data were also filed under a second study, of yellow fever vaccine responses in identical twins.

Input material: PBMCs. The source of these receptors is a woman aged 18-30 years in good health.

The sample holds a few counts of this clonotype. The CDR3 region has the DNA TGCAGCGTTGATTATCCCCCGGACAAGCGATCCTACAATGAGCAGTTCTTC. Translation: CSVDYPPDKRSYNEQFF. The V gene is TRBV29-1, the J gene TRBJ2-1; D perhaps matches TRBD1 (5 bases). Germline-derived CDR1 and CDR2 are SQVTM and ANQGSEA. This CDR3 is 17 amino acids long. With 3 bases removed from V and 1 base from J, the gap between germline ends came to 19 bases.

V and J are TRBV5-1 and TRBJ2-2; perhaps D is TRBD1 or TRBD2 (5 bases each). The CDR3 has 15 amino acids. With 2 bases removed from V and 3 bases from J, the gap between germline ends came to 11 bases. From germline, CDR1 is SGHRS and CDR2 YFSETQ. The CDR3 coding sequence is TGCGCCAGCAGCTTAACGGGGCCCGACACCGGGGAGCTGTTTTTT. Translated: CASSLTGPDTGELFF.

V usage is TRBV20-1 and J usage is TRBJ2-3, with 7 bases lining up with TRBD2. The germline CDR1 and CDR2 sequences are DFQATT and SNEGSKA (reference sequence). This CDR3 has 15 residues. Trimming at V came to 3 bases and at J to 1 base, leaving 7 bases not matched to a gene. The chain's CDR3 is CSASHSGKGTDTQYF. In DNA, the CDR3 is TGCAGTGCTAGCCACAGCGGGAAGGGCACAGATACGCAGTATTTT.

There are many counts of this clonotype. The chain joins TRBV4-3 to TRBJ2-3, with 10 bases that match TRBD2. This CDR3 has 19 amino acids. Germline CDR1 reads LGHNA; CDR2 reads YSLEER. Unmatched junction bases numbered 13, after V lost 0 bases and J lost 4 bases. The CDR3 loop reads CASSQDGGGSSGSADTQYF. The CDR3 bases are TGCGCCAGCAGCCAAGACGGGGGAGGGTCTAGCGGGAGTGCAGATACGCAGTATTTT.

This clonotype was seen only a few times. V is TRBV15 and J is TRBJ2-7; 9 nucleotides agree with TRBD1. V gave up 3 bases and J gave up 1 base; unmatched junction bases: 10. The CDR3 is 17 residues long. CDR1 is LNHNV, CDR2 YYDKDF, per germline (reference sequence). DNA of the CDR3: TGTGCCACCAGCAGGTACACAGGGGGCGTTGGGTCCTACGAGCAGTACTTC. It is translated as CATSRYTGGVGSYEQYF.

This clonotype has at least ten counts. The V call is TRBV12-3 or TRBV12-4, the J call TRBJ2-7, with 8 nucleotides matching TRBD1. The CDR3 loop spans 13 amino acids. The J segment lost 5 bases and the V segment lost 6 bases, leaving 6 bases of the junction unmatched. The CDR3 DNA reads TGTGCCAGCAGAACATCAGGGGGCGACGAGCAGTACTTC. It is translated as CASRTSGGDEQYF.

This clonotype was detected many times. The V and J genes are TRBV29-1 and TRBJ2-2; 7 positions match TRBD1. Germline V CDR1 and CDR2: SQVTM, ANQGSEA. There are 13 residues in the CDR3. The V gene end was trimmed by 6 bases and the J gene end by 1 base; junction bases not matched to a gene: 2. Written as DNA, the CDR3 is TGCAGCGTAGGGGACAGGAACACCGGGGAGCTGTTTTTT. Protein sequence: CSVGDRNTGELFF.

In its sample, this clonotype was seen a few times. V and J are TRBV29-1 and TRBJ2-1, with 8 positions matching TRBD2. The germline V gene encodes CDR1 SQVTM and CDR2 ANQGSEA. The CDR3 length is 14 residues. The V and J ends lost 5 bases and 2 bases, in that order; junction bases with no gene match: 5. This chain's CDR3 is CSVPAGATYNEQFF. The DNA for the CDR3 is TGCAGCGTTCCAGCGGGGGCCACCTACAATGAGCAGTTCTTC.

The V and J genes are TRBV2 and TRBJ2-2; 7 nucleotides match TRBD1. The CDR3 totals 14 residues. Germline assignment: CDR1 SNHLY and CDR2 FYNNEI. With 6 bases clipped from V and 4 bases from J, the junction kept 5 bases outside the gene matches. The DNA for the CDR3 is TGTGCCAGCAGCCGGGACAGTTCCACCGGGGAGCTGTTTTTT. Its protein is CASSRDSSTGELFF.

This clonotype was seen a few times. The rearrangement joins TRBV6-2 or TRBV6-3 to TRBJ2-1; 11 positions match TRBD2. Germline values: CDR1 MNHEY, CDR2 SVGEGT. The CDR3 runs to 18 residues. V dropped 0 bases and J dropped 0; count of bases not matched to a gene: 4. CDR3 nucleotides: TGTGCCAGCAGTTACTCACTAGCGGGAGTGAGCTCCTACAATGAGCAGTTCTTC. It specifies CASSYSLAGVSSYNEQFF.

This clonotype was detected ten times or more. The chain carries TRBV12-3 or TRBV12-4 and TRBJ2-5, with 12 bases fitting TRBD2. J lost 2 bases, V lost 5 bases, and 9 bases had no gene match. The CDR3 consists of 17 residues. CDR3 coding DNA: TGTGCCAGCAGTCCCCTTGGACTAGCGGGGCATCAAGAGACCCAGTACTTC. Its translation: CASSPLGLAGHQETQYF.

This clonotype was counted at least ten times. J is TRBJ1-2 and V is TRBV7-8, with 9 bases that match TRBD1. The CDR3 runs 14 residues. V trimming: 6 bases; J trimming: 6 bases; junction bases outside the gene matches: 8. Germline V gene lookup returns CDR1 SGHVS and CDR2 FQNEAQ. The CDR3, as DNA: TGTGCCAGCAGTTCCGGGACAGGGAGCCATGGCTACACCTTC. Translated, it gives CASSSGTGSHGYTF.

This clonotype showed up many times. The chain is built from TRBV27 and TRBJ1-5, with 7 nucleotides matching TRBD1. Germline V gives CDR1 MNHEY, CDR2 SMNVEV (reference sequence). The CDR3 contains 16 residues. The V segment lost 6 bases and the J segment 0 bases; nucleotides outside the gene matches: 8. This CDR3 is CASRGDSPYSNQPQHF. CDR3 sequence (DNA): TGTGCCAGCAGAGGGGACAGCCCGTATAGCAATCAGCCCCAGCATTTT.